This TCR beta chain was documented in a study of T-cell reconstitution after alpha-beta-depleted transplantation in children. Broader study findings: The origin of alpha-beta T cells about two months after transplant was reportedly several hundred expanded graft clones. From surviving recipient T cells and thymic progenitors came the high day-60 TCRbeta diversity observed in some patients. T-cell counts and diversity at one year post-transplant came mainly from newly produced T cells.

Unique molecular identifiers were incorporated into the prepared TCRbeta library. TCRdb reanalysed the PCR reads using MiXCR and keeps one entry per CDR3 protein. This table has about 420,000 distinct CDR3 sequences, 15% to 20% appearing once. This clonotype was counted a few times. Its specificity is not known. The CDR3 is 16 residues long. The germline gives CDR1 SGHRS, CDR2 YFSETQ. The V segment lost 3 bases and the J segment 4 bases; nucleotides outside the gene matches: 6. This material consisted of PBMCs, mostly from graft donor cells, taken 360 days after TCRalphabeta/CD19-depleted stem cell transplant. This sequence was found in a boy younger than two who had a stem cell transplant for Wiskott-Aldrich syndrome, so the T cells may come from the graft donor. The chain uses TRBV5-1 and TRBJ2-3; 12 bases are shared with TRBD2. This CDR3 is CASSSSPSGRADTQYF. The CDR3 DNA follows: TGCGCCAGCAGCTCGAGCCCTAGCGGGAGGGCAGATACGCAGTATTTT. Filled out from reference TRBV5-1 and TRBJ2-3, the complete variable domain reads KAGVTQTPRYLIKTRGQQVTLSCSPISGHRSVSWYQQTPGQGLQFLFEYFSETQRNKGNFPGRFSGRQFSNSRSEMNVSTLELGDSALYLCASSSSPSGRADTQYFGPGTRLTVL.